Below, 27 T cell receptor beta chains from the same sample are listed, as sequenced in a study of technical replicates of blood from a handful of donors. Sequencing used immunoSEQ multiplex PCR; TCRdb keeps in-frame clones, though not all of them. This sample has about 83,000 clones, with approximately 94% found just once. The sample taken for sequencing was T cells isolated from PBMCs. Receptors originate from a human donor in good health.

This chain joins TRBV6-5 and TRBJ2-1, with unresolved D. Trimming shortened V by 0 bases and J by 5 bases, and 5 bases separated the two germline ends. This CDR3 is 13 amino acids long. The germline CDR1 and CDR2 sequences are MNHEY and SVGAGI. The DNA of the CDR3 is TGTGCCAGCAGTTACTCGCAGGACAATGAGCAGTTCTTC. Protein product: CASSYSQDNEQFF.

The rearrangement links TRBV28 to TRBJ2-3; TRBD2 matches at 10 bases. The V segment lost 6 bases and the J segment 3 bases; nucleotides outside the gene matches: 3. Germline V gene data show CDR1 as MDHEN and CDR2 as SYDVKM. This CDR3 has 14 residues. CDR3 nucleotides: TGTGCCAGCAGAACTAGCGGGGTGACAGATACGCAGTATTTT. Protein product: CASRTSGVTDTQYF.

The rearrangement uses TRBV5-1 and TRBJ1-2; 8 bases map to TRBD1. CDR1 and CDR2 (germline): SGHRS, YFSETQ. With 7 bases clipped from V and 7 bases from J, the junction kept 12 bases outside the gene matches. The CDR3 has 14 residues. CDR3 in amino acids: CASGPSTGVTGYTF. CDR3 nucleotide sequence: TGCGCCAGCGGCCCGTCGACAGGGGTGACTGGCTACACCTTC.

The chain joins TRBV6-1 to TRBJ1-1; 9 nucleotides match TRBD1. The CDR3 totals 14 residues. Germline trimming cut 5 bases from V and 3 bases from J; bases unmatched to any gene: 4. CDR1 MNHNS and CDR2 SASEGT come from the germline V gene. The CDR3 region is CASSLRTGDTEAFF. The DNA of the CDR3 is TGTGCCAGCAGTTTAAGGACAGGGGACACTGAAGCTTTCTTT.

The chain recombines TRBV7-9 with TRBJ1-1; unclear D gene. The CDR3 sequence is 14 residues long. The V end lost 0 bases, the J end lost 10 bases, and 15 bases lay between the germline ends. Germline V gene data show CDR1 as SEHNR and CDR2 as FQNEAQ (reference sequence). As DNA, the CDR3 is TGTGCCAGCAGCTTAGCGCAGGATCTTGCTGCAGCTTTCTTT. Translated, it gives CASSLAQDLAAAFF.

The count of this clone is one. Written as DNA, the CDR3 is TGTGCCAGCAGCTCCCGGGTCCCCAATCAGCCCCAGCATTTT. Encoded protein: CASSSRVPNQPQHF. The gene calls are TRBV7-8 and TRBJ1-5; D remains unclear. V lost 4 bases and J 3 bases, leaving 10 bases between the germline ends. Per germline, CDR1 SGHVS and CDR2 FQNEAQ. The CDR3 loop spans 14 amino acids.

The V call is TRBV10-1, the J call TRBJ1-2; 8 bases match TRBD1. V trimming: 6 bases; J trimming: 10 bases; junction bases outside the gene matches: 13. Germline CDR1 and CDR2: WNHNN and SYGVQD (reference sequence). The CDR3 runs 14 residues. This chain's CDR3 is CASSQTPDREDYTF. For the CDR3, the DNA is TGCGCCAGCAGCCAAACCCCGGACAGGGAGGACTACACCTTC.

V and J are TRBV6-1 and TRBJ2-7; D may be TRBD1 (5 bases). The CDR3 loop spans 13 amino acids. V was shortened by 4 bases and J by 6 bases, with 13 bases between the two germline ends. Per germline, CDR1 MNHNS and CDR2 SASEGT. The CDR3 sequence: CASSVSRVGEQYF. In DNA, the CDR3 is TGTGCCAGCAGTGTTTCCAGGGTCGGCGAGCAGTACTTC.

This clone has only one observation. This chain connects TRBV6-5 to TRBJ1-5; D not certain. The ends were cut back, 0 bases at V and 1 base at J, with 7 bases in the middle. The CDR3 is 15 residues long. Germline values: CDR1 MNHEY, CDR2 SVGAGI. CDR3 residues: CASSYSTGSNQPQHF. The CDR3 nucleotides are TGTGCCAGCAGTTACTCGACTGGCAGCAATCAGCCCCAGCATTTT.

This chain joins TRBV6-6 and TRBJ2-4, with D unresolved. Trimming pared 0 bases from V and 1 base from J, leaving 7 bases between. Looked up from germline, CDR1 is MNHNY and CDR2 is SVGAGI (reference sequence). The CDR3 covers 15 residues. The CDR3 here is CASSYSLEAKNIQYF. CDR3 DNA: TGTGCCAGCAGTTACTCCTTAGAGGCCAAAAACATTCAGTACTTC.

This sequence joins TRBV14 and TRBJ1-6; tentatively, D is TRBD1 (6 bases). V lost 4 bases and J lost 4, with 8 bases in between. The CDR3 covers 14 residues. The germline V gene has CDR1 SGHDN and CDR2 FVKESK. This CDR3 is CASSLDRYNSPLHF. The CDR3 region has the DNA TGTGCCAGCAGCCTCGACAGGTATAATTCACCCCTCCACTTT.

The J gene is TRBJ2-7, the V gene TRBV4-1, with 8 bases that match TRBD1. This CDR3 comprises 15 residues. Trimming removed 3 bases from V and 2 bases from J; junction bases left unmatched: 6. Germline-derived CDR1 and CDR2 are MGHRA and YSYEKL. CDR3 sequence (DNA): TGCGCCAGCAGCCATGGACAGGGAGCTACCTACGAGCAGTACTTC. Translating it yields CASSHGQGATYEQYF.

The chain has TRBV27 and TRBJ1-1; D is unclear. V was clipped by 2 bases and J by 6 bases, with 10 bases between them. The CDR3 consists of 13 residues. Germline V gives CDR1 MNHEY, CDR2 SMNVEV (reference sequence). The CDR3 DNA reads TGTGCCAGCAGTTTAGGCTTCAGCGCTGAAGCTTTCTTT. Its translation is CASSLGFSAEAFF.

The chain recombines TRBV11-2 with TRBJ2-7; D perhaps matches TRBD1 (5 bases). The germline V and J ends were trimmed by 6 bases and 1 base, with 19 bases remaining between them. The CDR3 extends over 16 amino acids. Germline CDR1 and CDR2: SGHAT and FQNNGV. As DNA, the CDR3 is TGTGCCAGCAGAAAAATTAGGGGCGGTTCTTCCTACGAGCAGTACTTC. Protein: CASRKIRGGSSYEQYF.

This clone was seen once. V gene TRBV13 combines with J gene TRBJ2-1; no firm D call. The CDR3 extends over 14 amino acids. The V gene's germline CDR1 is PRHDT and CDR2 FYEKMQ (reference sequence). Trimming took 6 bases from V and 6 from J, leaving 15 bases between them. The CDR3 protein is CASSEHFPPNEQFF. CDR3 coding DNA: TGTGCCAGCAGTGAGCACTTCCCCCCCAATGAGCAGTTCTTC.

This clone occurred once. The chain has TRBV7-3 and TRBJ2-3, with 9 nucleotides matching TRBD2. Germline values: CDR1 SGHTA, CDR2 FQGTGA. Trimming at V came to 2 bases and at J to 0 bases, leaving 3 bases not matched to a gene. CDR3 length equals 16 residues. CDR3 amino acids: CASSLAGGPSTDTQYF. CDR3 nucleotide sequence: TGTGCCAGCAGCTTAGCGGGGGGGCCTAGCACAGATACGCAGTATTTT.

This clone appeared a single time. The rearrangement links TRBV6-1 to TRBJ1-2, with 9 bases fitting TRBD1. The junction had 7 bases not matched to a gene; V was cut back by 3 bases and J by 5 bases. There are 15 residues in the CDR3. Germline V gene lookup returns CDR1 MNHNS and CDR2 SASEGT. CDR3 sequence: CASSDLGTGIYGYTF. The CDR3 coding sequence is TGTGCCAGCAGTGACCTTGGGACAGGGATATATGGCTACACCTTC.

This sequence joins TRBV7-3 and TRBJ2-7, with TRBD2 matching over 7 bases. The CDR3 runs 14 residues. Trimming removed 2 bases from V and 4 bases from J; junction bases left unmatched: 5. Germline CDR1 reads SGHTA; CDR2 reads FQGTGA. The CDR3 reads CASSLYGGTYEQYF. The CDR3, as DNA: TGTGCCAGCAGCTTATACGGGGGGACTTACGAGCAGTACTTC.

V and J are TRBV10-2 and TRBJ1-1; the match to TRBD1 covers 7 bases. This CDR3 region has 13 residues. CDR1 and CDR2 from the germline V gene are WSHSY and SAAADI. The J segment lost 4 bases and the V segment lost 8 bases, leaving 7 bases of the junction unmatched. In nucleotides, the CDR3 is TGCGCCAGCTCGGAGACAGGGTTCACTGAAGCTTTCTTT. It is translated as CASSETGFTEAFF.

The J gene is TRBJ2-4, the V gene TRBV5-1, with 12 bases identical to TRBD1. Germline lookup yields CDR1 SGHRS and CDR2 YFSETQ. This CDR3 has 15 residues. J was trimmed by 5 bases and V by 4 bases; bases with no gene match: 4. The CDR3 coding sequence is TGCGCCAGCAGCCCGGGACAGGGGGCGGAAAACATTCAGTACTTC. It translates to CASSPGQGAENIQYF.

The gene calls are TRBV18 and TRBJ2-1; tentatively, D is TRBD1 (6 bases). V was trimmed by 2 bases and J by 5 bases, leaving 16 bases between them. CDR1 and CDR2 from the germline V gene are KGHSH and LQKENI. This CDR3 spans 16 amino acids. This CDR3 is CASSPSPGTQNNEQFF. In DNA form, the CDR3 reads TGTGCCAGCTCACCATCACCCGGGACACAAAACAATGAGCAGTTCTTC.

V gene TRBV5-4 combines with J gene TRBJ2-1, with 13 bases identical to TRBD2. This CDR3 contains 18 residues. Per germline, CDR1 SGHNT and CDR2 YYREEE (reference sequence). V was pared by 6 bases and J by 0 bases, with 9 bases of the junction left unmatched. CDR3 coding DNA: TGTGCCAGCATAAGGGGACTAGCGGGGCTCAGCTCCTACAATGAGCAGTTCTTC. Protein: CASIRGLAGLSSYNEQFF. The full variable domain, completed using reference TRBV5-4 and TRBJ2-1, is ETGVTQSPTHLIKTRGQQVTLRCSSQSGHNTVSWYQQALGQGPQFIFQYYREEENGRGNFPPRFSGLQFPNYSSELNVNALELDDSALYLCASIRGLAGLSSYNEQFFGPGTRLTVL.

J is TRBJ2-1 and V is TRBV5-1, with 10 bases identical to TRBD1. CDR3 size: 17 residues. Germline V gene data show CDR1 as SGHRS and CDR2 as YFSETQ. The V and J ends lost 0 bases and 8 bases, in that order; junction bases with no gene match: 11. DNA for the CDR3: TGCGCCAGCAGCTTGGGAACCCCGGGACAGGGGCCATATGAGCAGTTCTTC. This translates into CASSLGTPGQGPYEQFF.

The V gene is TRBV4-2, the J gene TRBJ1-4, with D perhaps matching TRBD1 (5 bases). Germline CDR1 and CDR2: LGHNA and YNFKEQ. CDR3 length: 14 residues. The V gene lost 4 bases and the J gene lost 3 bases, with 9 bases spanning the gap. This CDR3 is CASSPQGSNEKLFF. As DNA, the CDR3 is TGTGCCAGCAGCCCCCAGGGCTCTAATGAAAAACTGTTTTTT.

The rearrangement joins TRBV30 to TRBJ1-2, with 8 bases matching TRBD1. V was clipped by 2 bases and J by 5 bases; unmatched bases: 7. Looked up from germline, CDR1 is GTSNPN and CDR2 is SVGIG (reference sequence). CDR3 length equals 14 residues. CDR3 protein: CAWSTGTGVYGYTF. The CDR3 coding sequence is TGTGCCTGGAGTACCGGGACAGGAGTTTATGGCTACACCTTC.

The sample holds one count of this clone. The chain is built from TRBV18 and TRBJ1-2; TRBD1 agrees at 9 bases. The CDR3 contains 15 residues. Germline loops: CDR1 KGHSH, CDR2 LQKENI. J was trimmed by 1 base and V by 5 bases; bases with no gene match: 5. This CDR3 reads CASSAGTGNNYGYTF. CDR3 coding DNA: TGTGCCAGCTCAGCCGGGACAGGGAATAACTATGGCTACACCTTC.

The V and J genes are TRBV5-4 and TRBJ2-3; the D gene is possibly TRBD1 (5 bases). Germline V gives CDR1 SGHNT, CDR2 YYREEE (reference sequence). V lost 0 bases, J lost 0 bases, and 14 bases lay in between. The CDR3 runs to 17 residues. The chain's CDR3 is CASSLGVRVTSTDTQYF. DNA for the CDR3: TGTGCCAGCAGCTTGGGGGTCAGGGTAACTAGCACAGATACGCAGTATTTT. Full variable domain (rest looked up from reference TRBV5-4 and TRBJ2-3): ETGVTQSPTHLIKTRGQQVTLRCSSQSGHNTVSWYQQALGQGPQFIFQYYREEENGRGNFPPRFSGLQFPNYSSELNVNALELDDSALYLCASSLGVRVTSTDTQYFGPGTRLTVL.